Shown below are 24 T cell receptor beta chains from a single sample sequenced in a study of blood T cell repertoires in COVID-19. The method was immunoSEQ multiplex PCR; TCRdb's version includes in-frame clones alone and lacks a portion of them. The table lists about 78,000 clones, 80% of them singletons. The sample consisted of peripheral blood. These receptors originate from a man aged 55 to 69 with active or convalescent COVID-19.

This sequence joins TRBV5-1 and TRBJ1-3; no firm D call. The CDR3 totals 15 residues. V was trimmed by 0 bases and J by 0 bases, leaving 7 bases between them. CDR1 SGHRS and CDR2 YFSETQ come from the germline V gene. CDR3 in DNA: TGCGCCAGCAGCTTGGAATTCCTCTCTGGAAACACCATATATTTT. The encoded protein is CASSLEFLSGNTIYF.

This clone was picked up one time. DNA of the CDR3: TGTGCCACCAGTGATAATAGGAGCCCTACGAGGCAGTACTTC. The encoded protein is CATSDNRSPTRQYF. The gene calls are TRBV24-1 and TRBJ2-7; D gene ambiguous. This CDR3 contains 14 residues. Germline V gene lookup returns CDR1 KGHDR and CDR2 SFDVKD. V lost 3 bases to trimming and J lost 9 bases, with 17 bases between them.

V gene TRBV5-3 combines with J gene TRBJ1-5; the D gene is possibly TRBD1 (6 bases). TRBV5-3 is an ORF, and what it does is uncertain. This CDR3 is built from 13 residues. Trimming took 5 bases from V and 4 from J, leaving 10 bases between them. CDR3 loop: CARRPTGNQPQHF. In nucleotides, the CDR3 is TGTGCCAGAAGGCCCACAGGGAATCAGCCCCAGCATTTT.

The J gene is TRBJ1-2, the V gene TRBV6-4, with a tentative D call TRBD1 (6 bases). This CDR3 is built from 15 residues. Trimming shortened V by 3 bases and J by 0 bases, and 11 bases separated the two germline ends. From germline, CDR1 is MRHNA and CDR2 SNTAGT. The CDR3 DNA reads as TGTGCCAGCAGTGAGCGCAGGGGCGCTAACTATGGCTACACCTTC. It specifies CASSERRGANYGYTF.

The chain combines TRBV2 with TRBJ1-1; D is perhaps TRBD1 (6 bases). Between the trimmed V and J ends, which lost 8 bases and 2 bases, there was a span of 15 bases. The CDR3 runs 14 residues. The germline gives CDR1 SNHLY, CDR2 FYNNEI. The DNA for the CDR3 is TGTGCCAGCTGCTTGGCCAGGGGAAACACTGAAGCTTTCTTT. Protein sequence: CASCLARGNTEAFF. The full variable domain, its missing parts supplied by reference TRBV2 and TRBJ1-1, is EPEVTQTPSHQVTQMGQEVILRCVPISNHLYFYWYRQILGQKVEFLVSFYNNEISEKSEIFDDQFSVERPDGSNFTLKIRSTKLEDSAMYFCASCLARGNTEAFFGQGTRLTVV.

The chain couples TRBV18 to TRBJ2-2, with 11 bases matching TRBD2. The trim removed 3 bases at V and 6 bases at J, leaving 6 bases unmatched. Germline CDR1 is KGHSH and CDR2 is LQKENI. CDR3 length: 16 residues. The CDR3: CASSPPLAGGSGELFF. CDR3 coding DNA: TGTGCCAGCTCACCGCCGCTAGCGGGGGGATCCGGGGAGCTGTTTTTT.

The chain recombines TRBV6-2 or TRBV6-3 with TRBJ2-4; 10 bases agree with TRBD1. CDR1 MNHEY and CDR2 SVGEGT come from the germline V gene. V dropped 4 bases and J dropped 5; count of bases not matched to a gene: 2. CDR3 size: 14 residues. CDR3 loop: CASSSDRGENIQYF. The CDR3 DNA follows: TGTGCCAGCAGTTCGGACAGGGGGGAAAACATTCAGTACTTC.

The chain is built from TRBV5-1 and TRBJ2-3; 8 nucleotides agree with TRBD1. From germline, CDR1 is SGHRS and CDR2 YFSETQ. J was trimmed by 2 bases and V by 0 bases; bases with no gene match: 5. The CDR3 consists of 16 residues. The CDR3 coding sequence is TGCGCCAGCAGCTTGGCCAACAGGGGGTTCACAGATACGCAGTATTTT. It translates to CASSLANRGFTDTQYF.

The chain joins TRBV3-1 (or the pseudogene TRBV3-2) to TRBJ2-1; the D gene is possibly TRBD2 (6 bases). The CDR3 extends over 16 amino acids. From germline, CDR1 is LGHDT and CDR2 YNNKEL (reference sequence). Trimming removed 4 bases at V and 9 bases at J, with 22 bases between. The CDR3 region is CASSLTAVGSYGEQFF. CDR3 bases: TGTGCCAGCAGCCTAACAGCGGTCGGGAGTTACGGTGAGCAGTTCTTC.

In its sample, this clone was seen once. The CDR3 coding sequence is TGTGCCAGCAGCCCCGGACTGTACACAGATACGCAGTATTTT. It yields the protein CASSPGLYTDTQYF. The V gene is TRBV7-2, the J gene TRBJ2-3; a possible D gene is TRBD2 (5 bases). Germline CDR1 SGHTA, CDR2 FQGNSA. The CDR3 consists of 14 residues. V was shortened by 5 bases and J by 2 bases, with 11 bases between the two germline ends.

This clone was detected once. The chain employs TRBV7-2 and TRBJ1-1; D is ambiguous. V lost 0 bases, J lost 4 bases, and 12 bases lay in between. There are 15 residues in the CDR3. Germline-derived CDR1 and CDR2 are SGHTA and FQGNSA. CDR3 amino acids: CASSLARVLGTEAFF. CDR3 sequence (DNA): TGTGCCAGCAGCTTAGCGAGGGTTTTGGGCACTGAAGCTTTCTTT.

The V gene is TRBV2, the J gene TRBJ1-6; 9 bases are shared with TRBD1. The CDR3 runs to 15 residues. V shed 6 bases, J shed 10 bases, and the junction held 10 bases outside the gene matches. Germline CDR1 is SNHLY and CDR2 is FYNNEI. As DNA, the CDR3 is TGTGCCAGCAGGGGACAGGGAAAAATTTCCTCACCCCTCCACTTT. As protein: CASRGQGKISSPLHF.

In DNA form, the CDR3 reads TGTGCCAGCAGCCGTGCTAGCGTGGGGAGCACAGATACGCAGTATTTT. Amino acids: CASSRASVGSTDTQYF. This rearrangement joins TRBV7-9 to TRBJ2-3; a weak D match, TRBD2 (6 bases). The CDR3 covers 16 residues. Germline CDR1 is SEHNR and CDR2 is FQNEAQ (reference sequence). V shed 5 bases and J shed 0 bases, with 15 bases lying between them.

The chain links TRBV11-3 to TRBJ2-5; 10 bases line up with TRBD2. CDR1 and CDR2 from the germline V gene are SGHNT and YENEEA. This CDR3 comprises 14 residues. The trim removed 2 bases at V and 3 bases at J, leaving 0 bases unmatched. As DNA, the CDR3 is TGTGCCAGCAGCTTAAGCGGGGGGGAAGAGACCCAGTACTTC. Protein sequence: CASSLSGGEETQYF.

This clone was counted a single time. The chain is built from TRBV5-1 and TRBJ2-3, with 15 bases identical to TRBD2. The V gene's germline CDR1 is SGHRS and CDR2 YFSETQ. The CDR3 has 18 amino acids. With 5 bases clipped from V and 0 bases from J, the junction kept 7 bases outside the gene matches. CDR3 residues: CASRRGLAGGSSTDTQYF. CDR3 bases: TGCGCCAGCAGGCGGGGACTAGCGGGGGGCTCTAGCACAGATACGCAGTATTTT. The full variable domain, rest sourced from reference TRBV5-1 and TRBJ2-3, is KAGVTQTPRYLIKTRGQQVTLSCSPISGHRSVSWYQQTPGQGLQFLFEYFSETQRNKGNFPGRFSGRQFSNSRSEMNVSTLELGDSALYLCASRRGLAGGSSTDTQYFGPGTRLTVL.

The CDR3 sequence is CASSLRDKEALHF. In nucleotides, the CDR3 is TGTGCCAGCAGTTTAAGGGACAAAGAGGCCCTCCACTTT. V and J are TRBV12-3 or TRBV12-4 and TRBJ1-6; maybe TRBD1 (6 bases). V was shortened by 2 bases and J by 14 bases, with 13 bases between the two germline ends. The CDR3 contains 13 residues.

V and J are TRBV12-3 or TRBV12-4 and TRBJ1-2; D remains ambiguous. V lost 1 base to trimming and J lost 7 bases, with 10 bases between them. The length of the CDR3 is 13 residues. CDR3 DNA sequence: TGTGCCAGCAGTTTAGACCGTTTAGTTGGCTACACCTTC. This codes for CASSLDRLVGYTF.

This sequence joins TRBV5-1 and TRBJ1-3; 7 bases match TRBD1. The CDR3 runs 15 residues. Germline CDR1 and CDR2: SGHRS and YFSETQ. V lost 4 bases and J lost 4; bases outside the gene matches: 8. CDR3 coding DNA: TGCGCCAGCAGCAACGTCCCGGGACAGGGAAACACCATATATTTT. Encoded protein: CASSNVPGQGNTIYF.

V gene TRBV19 combines with J gene TRBJ2-7, with D tentatively TRBD2 (5 bases). The CDR3 sequence is 15 residues long. In germline, CDR1 is LNHDA, CDR2 SQIVND (reference sequence). Trimming took 2 bases from V and 0 from J, leaving 11 bases between them. The CDR3 sequence is CASSIPGRSSYEQYF. The CDR3 region has the DNA TGTGCCAGTAGTATACCGGGAAGGAGCTCCTACGAGCAGTACTTC.

This clone came up a few times. The rearrangement uses TRBV5-4 and TRBJ2-7; 10 bases fit TRBD2. Germline CDR1 reads SGHNT; CDR2 reads YYREEE (reference sequence). The CDR3 has 15 amino acids. V shed 0 bases and J 4 bases; nucleotides not matched to a gene: 4. In DNA form, the CDR3 reads TGTGCCAGCAGCTTGGCAGCGGGGGGGTTATACGAGCAGTACTTC. Amino acid sequence: CASSLAAGGLYEQYF.

This clone was counted between two and nine times. The chain has TRBV3-1 (or the pseudogene TRBV3-2) and TRBJ1-1; no firm D call. The germline V gene encodes CDR1 LGHDT and CDR2 YNNKEL (reference sequence). With 4 bases removed from V and 10 bases from J, the gap between germline ends came to 13 bases. CDR3 length: 12 residues. CDR3 in DNA: TGTGCCAGCAGCCCCACGGGGTATGTAGCTTTCTTT. It is translated as CASSPTGYVAFF.

The chain combines TRBV2 with TRBJ2-7; 9 positions agree with TRBD2. J gave up 5 bases and V 8 bases, and 10 bases lay outside the gene matches. This CDR3 is 14 amino acids long. The germline V gene has CDR1 SNHLY and CDR2 FYNNEI. CDR3: CASRLAGVWDEQYF. The CDR3 DNA reads TGTGCCAGCCGATTAGCGGGGGTCTGGGACGAGCAGTACTTC.

V and J are TRBV27 and TRBJ1-6; D is undetermined. V lost 2 bases, J lost 0 bases, and 8 bases lay in between. Germline CDR1 is MNHEY and CDR2 is SMNVEV (reference sequence). This CDR3 has 16 amino acids. CDR3 protein: CASSLDSSSYNSPLHF. In nucleotides, the CDR3 is TGTGCCAGCAGTTTAGACTCGAGCTCCTATAATTCACCCCTCCACTTT.

This clone was detected only once. The rearrangement joins TRBV6-2 or TRBV6-3 to TRBJ1-2; TRBD1 might be the D (6 bases). The V end lost 6 bases, the J end lost 8 bases, and 19 bases lay between the germline ends. The CDR3 sequence is 14 residues long. Germline CDR1 and CDR2: MNHEY and SVGEGT. The CDR3 sequence is CASSRGIELGGYTF. The CDR3 DNA follows: TGTGCCAGCAGCAGGGGTATTGAACTGGGCGGCTACACCTTC.